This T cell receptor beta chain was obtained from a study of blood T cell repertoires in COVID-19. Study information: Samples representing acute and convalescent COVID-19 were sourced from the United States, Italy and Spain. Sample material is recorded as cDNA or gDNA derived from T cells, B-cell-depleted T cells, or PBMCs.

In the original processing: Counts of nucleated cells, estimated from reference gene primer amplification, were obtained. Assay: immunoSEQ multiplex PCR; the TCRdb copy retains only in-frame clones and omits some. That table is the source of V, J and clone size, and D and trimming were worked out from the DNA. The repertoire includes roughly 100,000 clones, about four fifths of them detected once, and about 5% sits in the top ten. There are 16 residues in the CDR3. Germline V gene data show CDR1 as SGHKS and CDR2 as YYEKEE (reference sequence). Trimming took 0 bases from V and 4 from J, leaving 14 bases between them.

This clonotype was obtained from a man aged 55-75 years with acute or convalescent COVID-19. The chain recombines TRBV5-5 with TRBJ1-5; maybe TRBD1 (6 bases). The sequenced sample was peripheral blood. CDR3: CASSLVWDTRNQPQHF. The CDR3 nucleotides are TGTGCCAGCAGCTTGGTATGGGACACAAGAAATCAGCCCCAGCATTTT.